Sequencing of this TCR beta chain was carried out in a study of blood T cell repertoires in COVID-19. Germline V gene sequence: CDR1 SNHLY, CDR2 FYNNEI. V shed 8 bases and J shed 4 bases, with 14 bases lying between them. This CDR3 has 13 amino acids. It was during active infection that Seattle patients were enrolled and then longitudinally followed. Repertoires were generated with immunoSEQ multiplex PCR, while TCRdb's copy carries only in-frame clones and drops some. The table has around 200,000 clones, roughly 80% seen once. This chain uses TRBV2 with TRBJ1-2, with D uncertain. The specimen was peripheral blood. The TCR originated in a woman aged 40 to 50 with COVID-19, enrolled during active disease. CDR3 in amino acids: CASSEQRRYGYTF. The DNA of the CDR3 is TGTGCCAGCTCGGAGCAGCGTCGCTATGGCTACACCTTC.